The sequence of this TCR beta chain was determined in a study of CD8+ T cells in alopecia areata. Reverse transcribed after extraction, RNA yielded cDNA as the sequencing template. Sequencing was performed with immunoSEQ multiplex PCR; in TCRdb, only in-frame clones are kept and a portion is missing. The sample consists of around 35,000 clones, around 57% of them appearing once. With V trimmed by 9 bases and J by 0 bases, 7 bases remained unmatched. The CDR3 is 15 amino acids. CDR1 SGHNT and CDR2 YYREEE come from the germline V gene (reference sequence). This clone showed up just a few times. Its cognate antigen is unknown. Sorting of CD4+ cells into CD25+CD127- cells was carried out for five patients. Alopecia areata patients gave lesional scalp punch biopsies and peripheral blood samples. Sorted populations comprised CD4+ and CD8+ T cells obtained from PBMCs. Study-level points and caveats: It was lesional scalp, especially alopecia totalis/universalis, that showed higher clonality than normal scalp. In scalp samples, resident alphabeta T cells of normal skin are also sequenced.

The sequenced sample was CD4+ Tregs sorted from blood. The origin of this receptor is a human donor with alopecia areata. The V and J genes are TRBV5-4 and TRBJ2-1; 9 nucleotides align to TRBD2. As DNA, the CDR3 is TGTGCCACCACTAGCGGGTGGGGCTCCTACAATGAGCAGTTCTTC. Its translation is CATTSGWGSYNEQFF. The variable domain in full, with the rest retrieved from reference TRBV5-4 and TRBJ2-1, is ETGVTQSPTHLIKTRGQQVTLRCSSQSGHNTVSWYQQALGQGPQFIFQYYREEENGRGNFPPRFSGLQFPNYSSELNVNALELDDSALYLCATTSGWGSYNEQFFGPGTRLTVL.